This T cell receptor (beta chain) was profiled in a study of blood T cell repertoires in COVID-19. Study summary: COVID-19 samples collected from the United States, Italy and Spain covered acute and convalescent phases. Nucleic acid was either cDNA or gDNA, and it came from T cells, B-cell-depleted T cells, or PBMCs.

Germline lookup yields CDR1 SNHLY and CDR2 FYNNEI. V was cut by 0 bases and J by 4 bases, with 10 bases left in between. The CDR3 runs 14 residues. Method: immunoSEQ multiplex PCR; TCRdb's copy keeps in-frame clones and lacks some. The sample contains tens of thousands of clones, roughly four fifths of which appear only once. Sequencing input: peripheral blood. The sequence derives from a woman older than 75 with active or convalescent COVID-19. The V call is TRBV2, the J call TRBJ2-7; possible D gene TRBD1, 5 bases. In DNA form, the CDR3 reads TGTGCCAGCAGTGAAGCGCTTAGGGGTTACGAGCAGTACTTC. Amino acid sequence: CASSEALRGYEQYF.